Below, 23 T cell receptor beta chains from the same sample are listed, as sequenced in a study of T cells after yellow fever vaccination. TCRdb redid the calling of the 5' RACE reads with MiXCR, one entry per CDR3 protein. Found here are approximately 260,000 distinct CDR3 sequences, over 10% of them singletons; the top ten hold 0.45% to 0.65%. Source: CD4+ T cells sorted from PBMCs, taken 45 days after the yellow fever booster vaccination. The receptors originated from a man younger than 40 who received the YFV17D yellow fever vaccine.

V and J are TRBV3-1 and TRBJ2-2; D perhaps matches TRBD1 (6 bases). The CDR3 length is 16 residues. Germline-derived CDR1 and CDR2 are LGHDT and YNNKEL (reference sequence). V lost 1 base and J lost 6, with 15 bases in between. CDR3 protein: CASSQVGGSGAGELFF. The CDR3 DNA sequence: TGTGCCAGCAGCCAAGTAGGCGGGTCAGGGGCCGGGGAGCTGTTTTTT. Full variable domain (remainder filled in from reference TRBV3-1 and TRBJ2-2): DTAVSQTPKYLVTQMGNDKSIKCEQNLGHDTMYWYKQDSKKFLKIMFSYNNKELIINETVPNRFSPKSPDKAHLNLHINSLELGDSAVYFCASSQVGGSGAGELFFGEGSRLTVL.

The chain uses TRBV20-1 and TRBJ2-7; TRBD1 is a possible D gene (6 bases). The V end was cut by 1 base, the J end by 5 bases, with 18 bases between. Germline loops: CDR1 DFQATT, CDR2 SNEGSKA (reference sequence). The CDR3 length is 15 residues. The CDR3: CSARVMGATMDEQYF. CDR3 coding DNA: TGCAGTGCTAGAGTTATGGGGGCGACGATGGACGAGCAGTACTTC.

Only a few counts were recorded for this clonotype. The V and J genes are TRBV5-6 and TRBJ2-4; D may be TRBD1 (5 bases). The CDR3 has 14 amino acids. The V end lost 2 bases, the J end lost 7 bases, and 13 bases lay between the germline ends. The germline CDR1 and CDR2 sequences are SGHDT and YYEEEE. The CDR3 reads CASSLKSGRNIQYF. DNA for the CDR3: TGTGCCAGCAGCTTAAAGTCAGGGCGGAACATTCAGTACTTC.

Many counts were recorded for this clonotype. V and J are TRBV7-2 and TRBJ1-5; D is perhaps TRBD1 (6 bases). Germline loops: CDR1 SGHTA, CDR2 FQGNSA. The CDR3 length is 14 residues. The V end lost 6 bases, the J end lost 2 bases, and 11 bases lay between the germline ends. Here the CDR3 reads CASSLRQGNQPQHF. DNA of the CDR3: TGTGCCAGCAGTCTTAGACAGGGCAATCAGCCCCAGCATTTT. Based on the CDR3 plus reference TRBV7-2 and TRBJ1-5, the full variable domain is GAGVSQSPSNKVTEKGKDVELRCDPISGHTALYWYRQSLGQGLEFLIYFQGNSAPDKSGLPSDRFSAERTGGSVSTLTIQRTQQEDSAVYLCASSLRQGNQPQHFGDGTRLSIL.

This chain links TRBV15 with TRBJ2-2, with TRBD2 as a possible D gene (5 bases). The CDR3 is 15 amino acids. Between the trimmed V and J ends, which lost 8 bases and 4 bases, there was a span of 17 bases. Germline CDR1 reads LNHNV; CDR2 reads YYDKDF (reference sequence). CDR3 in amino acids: CATFGRRSGTGELFF. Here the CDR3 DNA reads TGTGCCACCTTTGGCCGGAGGTCGGGCACCGGGGAGCTGTTTTTT.

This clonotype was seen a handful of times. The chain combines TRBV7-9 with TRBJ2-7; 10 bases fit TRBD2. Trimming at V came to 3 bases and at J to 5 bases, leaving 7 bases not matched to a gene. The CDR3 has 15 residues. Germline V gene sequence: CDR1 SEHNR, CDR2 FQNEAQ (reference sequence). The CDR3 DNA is TGTGCCAGCAGCTTTGAACTAGCGGGATTTGACGAGCAGTACTTC. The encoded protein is CASSFELAGFDEQYF. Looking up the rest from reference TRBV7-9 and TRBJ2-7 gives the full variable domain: DTGVSQNPRHKITKRGQNVTFRCDPISEHNRLYWYRQTLGQGPEFLTYFQNEAQLEKSRLLSDRFSAERPKGSFSTLEIQRTEQGDSAMYLCASSFELAGFDEQYFGPGTRLTVT.

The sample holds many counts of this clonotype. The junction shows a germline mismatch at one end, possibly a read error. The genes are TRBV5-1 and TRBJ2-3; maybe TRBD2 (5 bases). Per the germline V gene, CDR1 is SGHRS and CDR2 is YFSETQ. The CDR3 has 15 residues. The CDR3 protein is CASSLGGSSTDTQYF. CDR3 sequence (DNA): TGTGCCAGCAGCTTAGGCGGGTCTAGCACAGATACGCAGTATTTT.

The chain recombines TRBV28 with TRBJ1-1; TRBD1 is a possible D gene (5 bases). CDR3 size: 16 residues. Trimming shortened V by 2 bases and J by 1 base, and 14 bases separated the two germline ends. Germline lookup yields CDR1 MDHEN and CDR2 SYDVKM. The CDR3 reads CASSLGGAGRNTEAFF. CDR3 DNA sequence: TGTGCCAGCAGTTTAGGGGGAGCGGGGCGGAACACTGAAGCTTTCTTT.

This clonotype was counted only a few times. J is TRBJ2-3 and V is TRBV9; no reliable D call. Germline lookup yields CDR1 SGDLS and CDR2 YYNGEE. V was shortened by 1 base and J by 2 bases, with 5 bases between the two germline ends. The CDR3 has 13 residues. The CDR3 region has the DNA TGTGCCAGCAGCGTAACCCCCACAGATACGCAGTATTTT. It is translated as CASSVTPTDTQYF.

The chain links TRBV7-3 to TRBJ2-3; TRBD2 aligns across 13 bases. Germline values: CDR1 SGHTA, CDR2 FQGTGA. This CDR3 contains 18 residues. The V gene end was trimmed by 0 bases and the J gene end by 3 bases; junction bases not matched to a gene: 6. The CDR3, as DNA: TGTGCCAGCAGCTTAACACGGACTAGCGGGAGTAGGACAGATACGCAGTATTTT. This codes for CASSLTRTSGSRTDTQYF.

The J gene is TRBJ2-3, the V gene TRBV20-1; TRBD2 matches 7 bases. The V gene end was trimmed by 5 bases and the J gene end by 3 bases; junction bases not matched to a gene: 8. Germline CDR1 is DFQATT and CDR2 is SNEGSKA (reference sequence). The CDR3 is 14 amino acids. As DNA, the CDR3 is TGCAGTGCTTTCCCCCCGGGACTAACAGATACGCAGTATTTT. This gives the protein CSAFPPGLTDTQYF.

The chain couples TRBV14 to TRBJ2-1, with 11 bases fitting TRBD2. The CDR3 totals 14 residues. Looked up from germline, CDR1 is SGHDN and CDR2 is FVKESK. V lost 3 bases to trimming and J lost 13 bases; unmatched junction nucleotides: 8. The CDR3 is CASSQETSGTAQFF. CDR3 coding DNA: TGTGCCAGCAGCCAGGAGACTAGCGGGACGGCTCAGTTCTTC. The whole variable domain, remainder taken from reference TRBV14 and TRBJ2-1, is EAGVTQFPSHSVIEKGQTVTLRCDPISGHDNLYWYRRVMGKEIKFLLHFVKESKQDESGMPNNRFLAERTGGTYSTLKVQPAELEDSGVYFCASSQETSGTAQFFGPGTRLTVL.

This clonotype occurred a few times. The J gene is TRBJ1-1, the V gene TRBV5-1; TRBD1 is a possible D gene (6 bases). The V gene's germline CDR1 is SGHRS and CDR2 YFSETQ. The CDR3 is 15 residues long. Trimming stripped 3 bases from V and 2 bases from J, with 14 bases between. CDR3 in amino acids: CASSSVTGANTEAFF. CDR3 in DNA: TGCGCCAGCAGCTCGGTGACAGGAGCTAACACTGAAGCTTTCTTT.

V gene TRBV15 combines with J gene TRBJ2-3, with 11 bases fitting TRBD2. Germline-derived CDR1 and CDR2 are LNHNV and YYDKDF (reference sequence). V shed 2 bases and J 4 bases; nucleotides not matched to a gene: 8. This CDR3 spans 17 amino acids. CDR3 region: CATSRTRGSGGADTQYF. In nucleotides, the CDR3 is TGTGCCACCAGCAGAACCCGGGGTAGCGGGGGGGCAGATACGCAGTATTTT.

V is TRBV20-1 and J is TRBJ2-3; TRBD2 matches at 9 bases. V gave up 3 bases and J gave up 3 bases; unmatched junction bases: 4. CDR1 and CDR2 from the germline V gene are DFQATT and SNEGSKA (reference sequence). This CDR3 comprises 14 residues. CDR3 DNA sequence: TGCAGTGCTAGCGGTAGCGGGAGAACAGATACGCAGTATTTT. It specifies CSASGSGRTDTQYF.

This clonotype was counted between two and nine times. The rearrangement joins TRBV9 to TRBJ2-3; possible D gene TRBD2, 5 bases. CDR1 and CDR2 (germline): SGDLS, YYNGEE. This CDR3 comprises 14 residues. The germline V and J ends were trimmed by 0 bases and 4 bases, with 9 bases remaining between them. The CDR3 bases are TGTGCCAGCAGCGTAGGGACTTCAGCAGATACGCAGTATTTT. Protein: CASSVGTSADTQYF.

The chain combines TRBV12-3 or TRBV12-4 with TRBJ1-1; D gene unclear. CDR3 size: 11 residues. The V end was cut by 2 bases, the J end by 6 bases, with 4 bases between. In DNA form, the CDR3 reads TGTGCCAGCAGTTTAAACGCTGAAGCTTTCTTT. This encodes CASSLNAEAFF.

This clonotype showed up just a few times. The CDR3 loop is CASSAGGRRSYGYTF. The DNA of the CDR3 is TGTGCCAGCAGTGCAGGGGGCAGAAGGAGCTATGGCTACACCTTC. The chain recombines TRBV6-2 or TRBV6-3 with TRBJ1-2, with 8 bases aligning to TRBD1. The CDR3 totals 15 residues. Per germline, CDR1 MNHEY and CDR2 SVGEGT. The trim removed 5 bases at V and 4 bases at J, leaving 9 bases unmatched.

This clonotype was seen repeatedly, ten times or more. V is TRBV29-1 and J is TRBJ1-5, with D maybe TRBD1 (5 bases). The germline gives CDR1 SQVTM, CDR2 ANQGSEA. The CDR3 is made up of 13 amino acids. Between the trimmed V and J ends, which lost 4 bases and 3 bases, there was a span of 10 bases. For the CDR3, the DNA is TGCAGCGTTGGGGGGAGTTACAATCAGCCCCAGCATTTT. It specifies CSVGGSYNQPQHF.

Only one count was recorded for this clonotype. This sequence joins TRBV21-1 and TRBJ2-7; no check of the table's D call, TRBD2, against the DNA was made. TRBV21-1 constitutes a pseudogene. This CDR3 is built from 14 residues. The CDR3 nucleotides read TGTGCCAGCAGCATGCTAGCAGCCGACTACGAGCAGTACTTC. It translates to CASSMLAADYEQYF.

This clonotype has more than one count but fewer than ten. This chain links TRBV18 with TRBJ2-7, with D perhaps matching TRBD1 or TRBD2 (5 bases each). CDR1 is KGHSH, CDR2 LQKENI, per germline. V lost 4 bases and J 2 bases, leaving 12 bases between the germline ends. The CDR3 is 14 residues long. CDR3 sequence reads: CASSRDPGPYEQYF. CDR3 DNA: TGTGCCAGCTCACGGGACCCCGGCCCCTACGAGCAGTACTTC.

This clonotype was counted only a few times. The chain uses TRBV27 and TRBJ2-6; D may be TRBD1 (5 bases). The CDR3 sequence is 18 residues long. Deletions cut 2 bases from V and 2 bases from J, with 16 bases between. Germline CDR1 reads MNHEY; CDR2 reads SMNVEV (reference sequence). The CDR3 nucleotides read TGTGCCAGCAGTTTAAGACAGCCACTAAAAACTGGGGCCAACGTCCTGACTTTC. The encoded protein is CASSLRQPLKTGANVLTF.

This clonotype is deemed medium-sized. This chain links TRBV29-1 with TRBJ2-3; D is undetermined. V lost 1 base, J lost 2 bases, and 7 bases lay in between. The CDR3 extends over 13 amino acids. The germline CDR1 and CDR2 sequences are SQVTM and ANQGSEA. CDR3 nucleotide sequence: TGCAGCGTTGAAGGAAGCAACACAGATACGCAGTATTTT. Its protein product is CSVEGSNTDTQYF.